This T cell receptor beta chain was identified during a study of blood T cell repertoires in COVID-19. Notes on this clone: The junction departs from the called germline gene at one end, perhaps through a read error.

The CDR3 loop spans 18 amino acids. Germline V gene sequence: CDR1 LGHNT, CDR2 FRNRAP. Clones were read by immunoSEQ multiplex PCR, and TCRdb kept only the in-frame ones, dropping some. The top ten hold under 4.5% of the sample, which has 200,000 to 300,000 clones, roughly 90% seen once. V gene TRBV12-5 combines with J gene TRBJ2-5; 8 bases agree with TRBD1. The sequencing sample was made of peripheral blood. The source is a man between 60 and 75 years old who had recovered from COVID-19. The CDR3 bases are TGTGCTAGTGGTTTGGCGATCGGACAGGGACGGGACCAGGAGACCCAGTACTTC. Translating gives CASGLAIGQGRDQETQYF.